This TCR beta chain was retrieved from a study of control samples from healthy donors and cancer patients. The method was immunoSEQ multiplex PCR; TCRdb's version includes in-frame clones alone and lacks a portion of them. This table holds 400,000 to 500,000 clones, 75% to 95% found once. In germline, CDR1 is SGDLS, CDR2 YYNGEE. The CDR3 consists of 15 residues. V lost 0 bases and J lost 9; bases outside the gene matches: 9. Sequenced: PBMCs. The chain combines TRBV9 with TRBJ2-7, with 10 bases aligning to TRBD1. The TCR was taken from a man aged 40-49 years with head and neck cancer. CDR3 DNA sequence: TGTGCCAGCAGCGTAGGGCTAGGACAGGGGGACGGGCAGTACTTC. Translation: CASSVGLGQGDGQYF. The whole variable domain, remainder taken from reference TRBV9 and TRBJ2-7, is DSGVTQTPKHLITATGQRVTLRCSPRSGDLSVYWYQQSLDQGLQFLIQYYNGEERAKGNILERFSAQQFPDLHSELNLSSLELGDSALYFCASSVGLGQGDGQYFGPGTRLTVT.